The clone carrying this TCR beta chain was counted between two and nine times. What it binds is not known. Two oligonucleotides, mixed equimolar, formed the beta constant-region primer covering TRBC1 and TRBC2. An oligonucleotide with the SP2 primer and a 12-nucleotide UMI was ligated to the cDNA 3' end. TCRdb reprocessed the UMI-ligation and nested PCR reads via MiXCR and lists one record per CDR3 protein. This table holds 130,000 to 150,000 distinct CDR3 sequences, 17% found once. The data were taken from a study of naive and memory T cell subsets. Study-level findings and limits: Naive repertoires, especially CD8, held a few larger clonotypes, possibly memory cells re-expressing CD45RA.

V was pared by 1 base and J by 9 bases, with 5 bases of the junction left unmatched. This CDR3 is 15 amino acids long. CDR1 LGHDT and CDR2 YNNKEL come from the germline V gene (reference sequence). Cells stained for CD3, CD4, CD8, CD45RA and CD27 were sorted into four subsets. The sample was naive CD4+ T cells from blood. The chain couples TRBV3-1 to TRBJ2-1, with TRBD2 identical over 11 bases. The TCR was taken from a human donor in good health. In DNA, the CDR3 is TGTGCCAGCAGCCAAGCCCGTCTAGCGGGGGGTGAGCAGTTCTTC. Its protein product is CASSQARLAGGEQFF.